The 4 T cell receptor beta chains reported below all come from one sample, sequenced in a study of blood T cell repertoires in COVID-19. Profiling relied on immunoSEQ multiplex PCR, and the TCRdb table lists in-frame clones only, not all of them. The sample contains over 250,000 clones, about nine tenths of which appear only once. Source material: PBMCs or T cells enriched from blood (not recorded which). The receptors were gathered from a woman under 30 who had recovered from COVID-19.

The sample holds one count of this clone. The chain employs TRBV11-3 and TRBJ2-7; D is possibly TRBD2 (5 bases). Trimming took 4 bases from V and 7 from J, leaving 8 bases between them. CDR1 SGHNT and CDR2 YENEEA come from the germline V gene. This CDR3 has 11 amino acids. For the CDR3, the DNA is TGTGCCAGCAGCTCTACTAGGGAGCAGTACTTC. This translates into CASSSTREQYF.

In nucleotides, the CDR3 is TGCGCCAGCAGCCAAGAGCAAAGGGCGGGGGCTAATGAAAAACTGTTTTTT. Residues: CASSQEQRAGANEKLFF. V gene TRBV4-3 combines with J gene TRBJ1-4; D possibly corresponds to TRBD1 (5 bases). This CDR3 region has 17 residues. Deletions cut 0 bases from V and 3 bases from J, with 14 bases between. In germline, CDR1 is LGHNA, CDR2 YSLEER.

V and J are TRBV9 and TRBJ1-4, with 9 bases that match TRBD1. Losses at the gene ends were 4 bases for V and 6 bases for J; bases not matched to a gene: 7. CDR3 length: 15 amino acids. The germline V gene has CDR1 SGDLS and CDR2 YYNGEE. The CDR3 nucleotides are TGTGCCAGCAGCTCGACCGGGACAGGGCATGAAAAACTGTTTTTT. Translating it yields CASSSTGTGHEKLFF.

The chain carries TRBV27 and TRBJ1-5, with TRBD1 matching over 11 bases. The CDR3 totals 15 residues. V dropped 6 bases and J dropped 2; count of bases not matched to a gene: 3. CDR1 and CDR2 from the germline V gene are MNHEY and SMNVEV (reference sequence). The CDR3 bases are TGTGCCAGCAGGGACAGGGGGCCCGGCAATCAGCCCCAGCATTTT. It translates to CASRDRGPGNQPQHF.